This TCR beta chain is from a study of blood T cell repertoires in COVID-19. Whole-study context: Samples representing acute and convalescent COVID-19 were sourced from the United States, Italy and Spain.

Here immunoSEQ multiplex PCR was the method, and the copy in TCRdb shows in-frame clones only, minus some. Of 200,000 to 300,000 clones listed, less than 90% were seen once; the top ten hold just under 2%. V was trimmed by 5 bases and J by 0 bases, leaving 11 bases between them. Germline-derived CDR1 and CDR2 are SGHTA and FQGNSA. The CDR3 runs 15 residues. The chain has TRBV7-2 and TRBJ1-5; D not certain. The sequence came from a man aged 25 to 45 with active or convalescent COVID-19. Sequencing was carried out using peripheral blood. The CDR3 DNA reads as TGTGCCAGCAGCGACGACGGAGATAGCAATCAGCCCCAGCATTTT. The encoded protein is CASSDDGDSNQPQHF.